The 2 T cell receptor beta chains below all came from one sample that was sequenced in a study of blood T cells in healthy people across ages. A second roughly 7 to 11 cycle PCR used barcoded and J-beta primers. TCRdb called the 5' RACE reads again in MiXCR, with one record for every CDR3 protein. The sample gives about 970,000 distinct CDR3 sequences, just over 50% of which show up once; over 20% is in the top ten. The specimen was blood. Source of these receptors: a woman aged 60-75 years in good health.

In its sample, this clonotype was seen a few times. The chain has TRBV3-1 and TRBJ2-5; weak D call: TRBD2 (5 bases). Germline assignment: CDR1 LGHDT and CDR2 YNNKEL (reference sequence). V lost 5 bases and J 7 bases, leaving 14 bases between the germline ends. The CDR3 length is 13 residues. This CDR3 reads CASSVSERGTQYF. CDR3 nucleotide sequence: TGTGCCAGCAGCGTCAGTGAACGGGGGACCCAGTACTTC.

The chain uses TRBV7-2 and TRBJ1-5; D perhaps matches TRBD1 (5 bases). Germline values: CDR1 SGHTA, CDR2 FQGNSA. The CDR3 spans 14 residues. Trimming took off 5 bases at V and 2 bases at J, with 10 bases between the two ends. The CDR3: CASSRGSGNQPQHF. CDR3 coding DNA: TGTGCCAGCAGCCGGGGCAGCGGCAATCAGCCCCAGCATTTT. The variable domain in full, with the rest retrieved from reference TRBV7-2 and TRBJ1-5, is GAGVSQSPSNKVTEKGKDVELRCDPISGHTALYWYRQSLGQGLEFLIYFQGNSAPDKSGLPSDRFSAERTGGSVSTLTIQRTQQEDSAVYLCASSRGSGNQPQHFGDGTRLSIL.